This entry describes one T cell receptor beta chain. Its antigen is undetermined. Quantitative 5'-RACE with molecular barcodes generated TCR beta libraries. TCRdb ran MiXCR on the 5' RACE reads and lists one entry per CDR3 protein. Of roughly 700,000 distinct CDR3 sequences in the sample, roughly 19% were seen once. Per germline, CDR1 MNHEY and CDR2 SVGAGI. Trimming stripped 0 bases from V and 7 bases from J, with 7 bases between. CDR3 length equals 13 residues. This entry comes from a study of CD8 T cells in ankylosing spondylitis. General observations from the study: Seemingly characteristic of ankylosing spondylitis blood was a TCR beta motif consisting of about 8 highly homologous variants.

The sequencing sample was made of blood, either unsorted or a sorted T cell fraction (not recorded which). This sequence was found in a male donor with ankylosing spondylitis. The chain has TRBV6-5 and TRBJ1-5; no definite D call. CDR3 protein: CASSYSRGQPQHF. The DNA for the CDR3 is TGTGCCAGCAGTTACTCTCGGGGACAGCCCCAGCATTTT.